The entry below describes one TCR beta chain. What this receptor recognizes is not known. No much larger clone exists at a distance of one base, and base qualities are not known. TCRbeta CDR3 regions were amplified from genomic DNA by means of the immunoSEQ Assay, a bias-controlled multiplex PCR. The authors' analysis ran thus. Nucleated cell counts per sample were estimated from amplification of reference gene primers within the assay. To quantify the absolute abundance of each unique TCRbeta CDR3 rearrangement, sequence reads were collapsed and filtered. Productive Simpson clonality was computed per sample as the square root of Simpson's diversity index over productive rearrangements. Imported from immuneACCESS, the table was reduced by TCRdb to in-frame sequences with V and J called. These copies leave out some clones; in studies compared against another copy, an unresolved V gene accounts for under half, and the cause of the remainder is not known. V and J calls and clone size are given by that table; D and trimming were obtained from the DNA. The sample includes some 150,000 clones, with 80% to 90% observed a single time. The ten largest clones represent roughly 9.8% of the sample.

This entry comes from a study of blood T cell repertoires in COVID-19 (dated by TCRdb to 2018 to 2020). Regarding the research as a whole: Samples covering the acute and convalescent phases of COVID-19 were provided by collaborators in the United States, Italy and Spain. The prospective study material was composed of cDNA or gDNA derived from T cells, B-cell-depleted T cells, or PBMCs. Subjects who had been exposed to COVID-19, were actively infected with it, or had recovered from it provided the deeply sampled blood TCRbeta repertoires that made up the dataset. The repertoires were released in a freely available public database intended as a resource for research on the immune response to SARS-CoV-2. The samples were drawn from the first 160 participants of the ongoing ImmuneRACE study and from some 1,300 subjects provided by 6 global collaborators. Nearly every sample came with metadata listing a de-identified subject ID, COVID-19 status, age in years and sex. Where HLA class I and class II types were available, the types were taken from metadata supplied by the sample provider, not from assay-based typing. Findings and caveats that apply to the study as a whole: How much clinical and demographic metadata was included differed by source and by participant, and the metadata was provided uncurated.

Each collaborating institution followed its own protocols to collect whole blood in K2EDTA tubes. For TCRbeta analysis, collaborators shipped samples as frozen whole blood, isolated PBMCs, or DNA extracted from either of those sample types. The receptor comes from a woman aged 50 to 60 with acute or convalescent COVID-19. Sequenced sample: peripheral blood.

The CDR3 corresponds to CASSYLGATGELFF. The DNA reads as follows: TGTGCCAGCAGTTACCTAGGGGCGACCGGGGAGCTGTTTTTT. In this chain, TRBV6-2 or TRBV6-3 is recombined with TRBJ2-2, with TRBD1 tentatively as D gene (5 bases match). Its CDR3 holds 14 amino acids, cysteine through phenylalanine. Of the read, only the CDR3 DNA is kept; its 42 bases are in frame from base 1. Trimming at the junction amounts to 2 bases on V and 5 bases on J, and the germline ends lie 9 bases apart. CDR1 and CDR2 are drawn from the germline V gene: MNHEY, SVGEGT.